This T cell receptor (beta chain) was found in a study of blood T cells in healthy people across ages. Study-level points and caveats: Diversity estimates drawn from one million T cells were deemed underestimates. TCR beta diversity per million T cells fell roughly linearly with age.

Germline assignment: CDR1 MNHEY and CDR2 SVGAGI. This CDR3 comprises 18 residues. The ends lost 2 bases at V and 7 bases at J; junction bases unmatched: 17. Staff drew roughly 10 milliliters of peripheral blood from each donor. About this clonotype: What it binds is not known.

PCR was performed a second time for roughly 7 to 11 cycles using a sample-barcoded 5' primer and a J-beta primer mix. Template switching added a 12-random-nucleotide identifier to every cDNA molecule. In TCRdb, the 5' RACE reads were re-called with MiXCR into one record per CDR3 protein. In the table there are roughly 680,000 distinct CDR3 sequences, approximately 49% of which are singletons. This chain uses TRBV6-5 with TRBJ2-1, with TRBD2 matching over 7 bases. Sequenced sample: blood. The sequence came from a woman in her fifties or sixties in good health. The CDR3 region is CASSYPGVREGRGNEQFF. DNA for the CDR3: TGTGCCAGCAGTTACCCCGGGGTGAGGGAGGGCCGGGGGAATGAGCAGTTCTTC.